The 5 T cell receptor beta chains below come from one sample, sequenced in a study of cytomegalovirus exposure and HLA in healthy donors. It was with 60 Vbeta and 13 Jbeta primers that the PCR ran. TCRdb's copy holds only in-frame clones and misses some; the assay was immunoSEQ multiplex PCR. Counted here are about 170,000 clones, less than 85% occurring once; the ten biggest clones make up about 1.5%. Sequenced: PBMCs. These receptors originate from a male donor in good health and CMV-seronegative.

The chain joins TRBV13 to TRBJ2-1; 10 nucleotides align to TRBD2. The CDR3 is 16 residues long. Germline CDR1 and CDR2: PRHDT and FYEKMQ (reference sequence). V shed 2 bases, J shed 9 bases, and the junction held 10 bases outside the gene matches. The CDR3 sequence is CASSLFDLAGESEQFF. CDR3 DNA: TGTGCCAGCAGCTTATTCGATCTAGCGGGGGAATCTGAGCAGTTCTTC.

The table lists this clone with a few counts. The CDR3 is CASMTSGQETQYF. CDR3 coding DNA: TGTGCCAGCATGACCTCAGGGCAAGAGACCCAGTACTTC. The J gene is TRBJ2-5, the V gene TRBV6-5; D is possibly TRBD1 (5 bases). Trimming shortened V by 7 bases and J by 2 bases, and 11 bases separated the two germline ends. The V gene's germline CDR1 is MNHEY and CDR2 SVGAGI. The CDR3 totals 13 residues.

This sequence joins TRBV25-1 and TRBJ1-4, with D possibly being TRBD1 (5 bases). Germline V gene data show CDR1 as MGHDK and CDR2 as SYGVNS. This CDR3 is built from 14 residues. V lost 3 bases, J lost 4 bases, and 9 bases lay in between. CDR3 bases: TGTGCCAGCAGTGACCGGGACTATAATGAAAAACTGTTTTTT. This codes for CASSDRDYNEKLFF.

The chain carries TRBV5-4 and TRBJ2-5; 8 bases line up with TRBD2. J lost 2 bases, V lost 3 bases, and 9 bases had no gene match. The germline CDR1 and CDR2 sequences are SGHNT and YYREEE (reference sequence). This CDR3 comprises 16 residues. The CDR3 DNA reads TGTGCCAGCAGCTCCCGGGCTAGCGGGTTTCAAGAGACCCAGTACTTC. Translated, it gives CASSSRASGFQETQYF.

The V gene is TRBV18, the J gene TRBJ1-1; 7 nucleotides line up with TRBD1. J lost 0 bases, V lost 3 bases, and 4 bases had no gene match. The CDR3 contains 15 residues. The germline CDR1 and CDR2 sequences are KGHSH and LQKENI. The CDR3 is CASSPGTVLNTEAFF. The CDR3 DNA follows: TGTGCCAGCTCACCTGGGACAGTACTGAACACTGAAGCTTTCTTT.